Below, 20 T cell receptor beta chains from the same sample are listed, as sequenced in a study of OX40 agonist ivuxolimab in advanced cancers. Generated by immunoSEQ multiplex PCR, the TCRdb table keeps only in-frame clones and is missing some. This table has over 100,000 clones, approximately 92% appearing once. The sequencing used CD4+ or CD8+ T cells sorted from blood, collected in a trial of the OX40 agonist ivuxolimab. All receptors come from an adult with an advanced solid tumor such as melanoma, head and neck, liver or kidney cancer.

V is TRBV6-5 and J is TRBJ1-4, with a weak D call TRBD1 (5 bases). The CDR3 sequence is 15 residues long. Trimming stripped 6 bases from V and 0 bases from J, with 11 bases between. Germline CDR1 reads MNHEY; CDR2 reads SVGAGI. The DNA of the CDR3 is TGTGCCAGCAGCAGACGACAGTCAACTAATGAAAAACTGTTTTTT. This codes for CASSRRQSTNEKLFF.

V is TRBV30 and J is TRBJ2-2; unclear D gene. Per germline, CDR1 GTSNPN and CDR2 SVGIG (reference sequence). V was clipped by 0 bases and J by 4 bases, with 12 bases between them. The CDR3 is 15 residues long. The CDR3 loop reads CAWSVGLSTTGELFF. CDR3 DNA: TGTGCCTGGAGTGTAGGGCTGTCGACCACCGGGGAGCTGTTTTTT.

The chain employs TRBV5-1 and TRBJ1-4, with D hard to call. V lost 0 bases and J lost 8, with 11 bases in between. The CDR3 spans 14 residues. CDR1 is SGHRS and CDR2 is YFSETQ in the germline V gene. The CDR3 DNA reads TGCGCCAGCAGCTTGGTTAGGTCGGACGAAAAACTGTTTTTT. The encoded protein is CASSLVRSDEKLFF.

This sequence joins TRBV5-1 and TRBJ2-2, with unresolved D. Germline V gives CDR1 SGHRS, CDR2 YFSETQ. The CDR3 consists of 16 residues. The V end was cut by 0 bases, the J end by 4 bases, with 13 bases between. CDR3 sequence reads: CASSLVLGQSTGELFF. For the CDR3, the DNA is TGCGCCAGCAGCTTGGTGTTAGGGCAGAGCACCGGGGAGCTGTTTTTT.

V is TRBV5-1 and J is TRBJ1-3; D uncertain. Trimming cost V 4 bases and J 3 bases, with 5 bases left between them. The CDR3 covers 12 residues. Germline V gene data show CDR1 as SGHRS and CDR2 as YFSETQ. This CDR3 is CASSDDGNTIYF. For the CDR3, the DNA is TGCGCCAGCAGCGATGATGGAAACACCATATATTTT.

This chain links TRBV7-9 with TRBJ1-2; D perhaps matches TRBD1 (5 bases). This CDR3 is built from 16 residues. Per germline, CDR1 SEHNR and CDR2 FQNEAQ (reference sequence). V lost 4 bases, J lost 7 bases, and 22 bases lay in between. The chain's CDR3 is CASSSAPTRGSSGYTF. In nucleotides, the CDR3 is TGTGCCAGCAGCTCGGCCCCGACTAGGGGATCTTCTGGCTACACCTTC.

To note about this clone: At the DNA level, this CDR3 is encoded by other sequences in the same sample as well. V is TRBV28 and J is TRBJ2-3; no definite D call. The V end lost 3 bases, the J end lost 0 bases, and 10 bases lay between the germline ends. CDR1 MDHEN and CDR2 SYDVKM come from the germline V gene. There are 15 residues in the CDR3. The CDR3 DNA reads TGTGCCAGCAGTTTTGGAACCGCTAGCACAGATACGCAGTATTTT. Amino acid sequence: CASSFGTASTDTQYF.

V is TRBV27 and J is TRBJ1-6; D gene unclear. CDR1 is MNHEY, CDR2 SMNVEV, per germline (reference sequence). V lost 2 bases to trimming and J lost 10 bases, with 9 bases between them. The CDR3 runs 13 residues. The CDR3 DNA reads TGTGCCAGCAGTTTAGAACAATTCTCACCCCTCCACTTT. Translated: CASSLEQFSPLHF.

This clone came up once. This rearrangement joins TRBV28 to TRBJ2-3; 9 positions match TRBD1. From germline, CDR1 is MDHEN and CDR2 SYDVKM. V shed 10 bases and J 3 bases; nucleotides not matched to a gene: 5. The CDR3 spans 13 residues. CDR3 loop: CATWDRVTDTQYF. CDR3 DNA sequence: TGTGCCACCTGGGACAGGGTAACAGATACGCAGTATTTT.

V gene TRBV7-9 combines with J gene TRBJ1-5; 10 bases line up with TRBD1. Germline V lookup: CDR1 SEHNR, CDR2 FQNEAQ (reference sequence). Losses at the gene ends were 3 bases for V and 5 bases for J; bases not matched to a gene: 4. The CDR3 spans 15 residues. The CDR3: CASSFGQGVDQPQHF. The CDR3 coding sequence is TGTGCCAGCAGCTTTGGACAGGGGGTAGATCAGCCCCAGCATTTT.

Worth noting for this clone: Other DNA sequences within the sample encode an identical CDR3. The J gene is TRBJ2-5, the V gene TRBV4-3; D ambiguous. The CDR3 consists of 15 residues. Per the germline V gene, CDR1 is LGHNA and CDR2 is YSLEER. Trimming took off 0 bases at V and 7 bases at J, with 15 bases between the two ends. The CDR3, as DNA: TGCGCCAGCAGCCAAGATGCTTCGCAGGAGAGGACCCAGTACTTC. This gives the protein CASSQDASQERTQYF.

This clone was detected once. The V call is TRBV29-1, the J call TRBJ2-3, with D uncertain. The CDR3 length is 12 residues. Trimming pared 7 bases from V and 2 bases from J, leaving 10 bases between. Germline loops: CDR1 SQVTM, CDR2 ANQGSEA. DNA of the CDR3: TGCAGCGCAACAACAGACACAGATACGCAGTATTTT. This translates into CSATTDTDTQYF.

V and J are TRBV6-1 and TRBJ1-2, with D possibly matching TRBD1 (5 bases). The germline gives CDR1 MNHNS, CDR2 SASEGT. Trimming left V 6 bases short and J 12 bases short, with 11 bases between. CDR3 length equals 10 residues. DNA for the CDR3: TGTGCCAGCAGCGAGGAGGGGAACACCTTC. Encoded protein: CASSEEGNTF.

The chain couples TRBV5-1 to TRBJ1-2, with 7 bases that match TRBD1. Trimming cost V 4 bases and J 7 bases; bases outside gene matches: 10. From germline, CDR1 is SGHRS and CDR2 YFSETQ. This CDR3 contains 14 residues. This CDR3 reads CASSTTGPVGGYTF. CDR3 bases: TGCGCCAGCAGCACGACAGGGCCTGTTGGTGGCTACACCTTC. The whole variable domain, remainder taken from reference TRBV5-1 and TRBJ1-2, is KAGVTQTPRYLIKTRGQQVTLSCSPISGHRSVSWYQQTPGQGLQFLFEYFSETQRNKGNFPGRFSGRQFSNSRSEMNVSTLELGDSALYLCASSTTGPVGGYTFGSGTRLTVV.

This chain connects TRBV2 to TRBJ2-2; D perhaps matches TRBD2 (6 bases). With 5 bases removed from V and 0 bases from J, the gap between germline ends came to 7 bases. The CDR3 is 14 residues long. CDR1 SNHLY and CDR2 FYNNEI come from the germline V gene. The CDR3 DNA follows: TGTGCCAGCAGTACTAGCTCGAACACCGGGGAGCTGTTTTTT. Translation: CASSTSSNTGELFF.

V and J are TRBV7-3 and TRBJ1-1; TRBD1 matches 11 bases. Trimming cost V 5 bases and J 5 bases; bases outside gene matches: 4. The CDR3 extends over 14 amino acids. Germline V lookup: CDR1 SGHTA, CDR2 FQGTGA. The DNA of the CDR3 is TGTGCCAGCAGCCCCGGGACAGGGGGGACTGAAGCTTTCTTT. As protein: CASSPGTGGTEAFF.

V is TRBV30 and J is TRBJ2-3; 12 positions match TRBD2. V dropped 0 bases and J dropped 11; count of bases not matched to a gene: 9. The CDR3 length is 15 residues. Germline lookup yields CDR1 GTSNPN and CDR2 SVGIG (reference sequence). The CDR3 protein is CAWSVQTSGGHLQYF. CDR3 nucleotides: TGTGCCTGGAGTGTACAGACTAGCGGGGGCCACCTGCAGTATTTT.

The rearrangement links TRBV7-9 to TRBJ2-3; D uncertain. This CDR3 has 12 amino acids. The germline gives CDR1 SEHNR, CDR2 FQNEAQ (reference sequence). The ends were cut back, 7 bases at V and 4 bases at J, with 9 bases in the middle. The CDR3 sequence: CASTQIADTQYF. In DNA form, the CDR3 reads TGTGCCAGCACTCAGATCGCAGATACGCAGTATTTT.

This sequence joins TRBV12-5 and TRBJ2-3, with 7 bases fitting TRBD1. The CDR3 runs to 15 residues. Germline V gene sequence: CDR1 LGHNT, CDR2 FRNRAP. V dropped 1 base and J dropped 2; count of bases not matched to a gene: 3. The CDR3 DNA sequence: TGTGCTAGTGGTTTGGGACAGGGATACACAGATACGCAGTATTTT. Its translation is CASGLGQGYTDTQYF.

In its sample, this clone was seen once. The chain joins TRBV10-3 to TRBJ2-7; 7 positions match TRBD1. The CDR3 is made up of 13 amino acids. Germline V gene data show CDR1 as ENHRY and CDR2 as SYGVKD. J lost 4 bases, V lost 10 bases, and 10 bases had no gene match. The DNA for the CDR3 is TGTGCCACCTCCGGGACAGCGAATTACGAGCAGTACTTC. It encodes CATSGTANYEQYF.